This T cell receptor beta chain stems from a study of blood T cell repertoires in COVID-19. Data came from immunoSEQ multiplex PCR; TCRdb stores just in-frame clones and leaves some out. Here the sample spans some 250,000 clones, roughly 85% being singletons. The trim removed 5 bases at V and 3 bases at J, leaving 6 bases unmatched. CDR1 is MDHEN and CDR2 is SYDVKM in the germline V gene. CDR3 length equals 15 residues. Two consecutive negative NP/OP PCR tests, clearance, or resolved symptoms defined Cohort 3 recovery. Sequencing was carried out using PBMCs or T cells enriched from blood (not recorded which). The TCR was taken from a woman in her 50s who had recovered from COVID-19. The chain is built from TRBV28 and TRBJ1-3; 8 positions match TRBD1. The CDR3 DNA follows: TGTGCCAGCAGTCTGGCAGGGGGCGATGGAAACACCATATATTTT. It yields the protein CASSLAGGDGNTIYF.